This T cell receptor (beta chain) was recovered during a study of shared clonotypes between healthy human individuals. Study-wide findings and caveats: With few donors, the genetic and exposure-history diversity represented was limited.

The assay was run at deep level. Input per replicate PCR of unsorted PBMC was around 300 ng DNA, corresponding to roughly 28,000 T cell genomes. Profiling relied on immunoSEQ multiplex PCR, and the TCRdb table lists in-frame clones only, not all of them. This table holds about half a million clones, approximately 80% found once. As concerns this clone: The antigen is undetermined.

The ends were cut back, 4 bases at V and 5 bases at J, with 17 bases in the middle. The CDR3 spans 15 residues. CDR1 and CDR2 from the germline V gene are SEHNR and FQNEAQ (reference sequence). None of the donors, who were healthy HIV-negative adults, had recently had acute infections or vaccinations. The chain links TRBV7-9 to TRBJ2-5; no clear D gene. This sequence was found in a woman between 40 and 50 years old in good health. Some clones in this sample may be carry-over from other donors' samples. The sample taken for sequencing was PBMCs. The CDR3 DNA reads as TGTGCCAGCAGCTCCCCCGGTGTGGGTTCGGAGACCCAGTACTTC. It yields the protein CASSSPGVGSETQYF.